The 10 T cell receptor beta chains reported below all come from one sample, sequenced in a study of cytomegalovirus exposure and HLA in healthy donors. It was with 60 Vbeta and 13 Jbeta primers that the PCR ran. The assay was immunoSEQ multiplex PCR, and TCRdb's table has in-frame clones only and misses some. This sample has roughly 130,000 clones; more than 8% occur once, and the top ten carry 5% to 6%. The sequencing sample was made of PBMCs. The receptors shown here come from a man aged 35 to 55 in good health and CMV-seronegative.

The chain links TRBV6-6 to TRBJ2-1, with 13 bases matching TRBD2. This CDR3 spans 16 amino acids. Germline assignment: CDR1 MNHNY and CDR2 SVGAGI (reference sequence). J gave up 6 bases and V 6 bases, and 8 bases lay outside the gene matches. The DNA of the CDR3 is TGTGCCAGCAGCTTTCGGACTAGCGGGGGCCCCAATGAGCAGTTCTTC. Translating it yields CASSFRTSGGPNEQFF.

This sequence joins TRBV7-9 and TRBJ2-7, with D perhaps matching TRBD2 (5 bases). Germline CDR1 and CDR2: SEHNR and FQNEAQ (reference sequence). V dropped 2 bases and J dropped 3 bases, with 8 bases sitting between them. The length of the CDR3 is 13 residues. The CDR3 nucleotides are TGTGCCAGCAGCTTAATTCGGGGCTACGAGCAGTACTTC. Amino acid sequence: CASSLIRGYEQYF.

This clone showed up just a few times. This chain connects TRBV16 to TRBJ2-5; 8 bases agree with TRBD2. This CDR3 has 15 amino acids. V gave up 3 bases and J gave up 5 bases; unmatched junction bases: 8. CDR1 and CDR2 (germline): KGHSY, FQNENV. CDR3 region: CASSQLAGRRETQYF. The CDR3 nucleotides are TGTGCCAGCAGCCAGTTAGCGGGGAGACGGGAGACCCAGTACTTC.

This clone was seen a handful of times. The chain joins TRBV7-2 to TRBJ1-2, with 7 bases lining up with TRBD1. The CDR3 covers 16 residues. Trimming at V came to 4 bases and at J to 9 bases, leaving 17 bases not matched to a gene. The V gene's germline CDR1 is SGHTA and CDR2 FQGNSA. The CDR3 loop is CASSSAGQPPGFSYTF. The CDR3 nucleotides are TGTGCCAGCAGCTCCGCGGGACAGCCTCCCGGGTTTAGCTACACCTTC.

The chain recombines TRBV19 with TRBJ2-7; no clear D. The CDR3 runs 11 residues. V was cut by 1 base and J by 7 bases, with 5 bases left in between. Germline V gene sequence: CDR1 LNHDA, CDR2 SQIVND (reference sequence). The CDR3, as DNA: TGTGCCAGTAGTATAGCTGCGGAGCAGTACTTC. Its protein product is CASSIAAEQYF.

This clone has only a few counts. The genes are TRBV7-3 and TRBJ2-2; 8 bases agree with TRBD1. Germline V gives CDR1 SGHTA, CDR2 FQGTGA. The CDR3 extends over 15 amino acids. V was clipped by 1 base and J by 6 bases; unmatched bases: 4. The CDR3 region is CASSLMQGAAGELFF. In nucleotides, the CDR3 is TGTGCCAGCAGCTTAATGCAGGGGGCGGCCGGGGAGCTGTTTTTT. The full variable domain, in which reference TRBV7-3 and TRBJ2-2 provide the parts outside the CDR3, is GAGVSQTPSNKVTEKGKYVELRCDPISGHTALYWYRQSLGQGPEFLIYFQGTGAADDSGLPNDRFFAVRPEGSVSTLKIQRTERGDSAVYLCASSLMQGAAGELFFGEGSRLTVL.

On this clone itself: Other DNA sequences in the same sample also yield this CDR3. As DNA, the CDR3 is TGCGCCAGCACTATGACAGGAGGGAACACTGAAGCTTTCTTT. This sequence encodes CASTMTGGNTEAFF. The gene calls are TRBV5-1 and TRBJ1-1; a possible D gene is TRBD1 (6 bases). In germline, CDR1 is SGHRS, CDR2 YFSETQ. The V gene lost 6 bases and the J gene lost 1 base, with 13 bases spanning the gap. CDR3 length: 14 residues. Combining the CDR3 with reference TRBV5-1 and TRBJ1-1 gives the whole variable domain KAGVTQTPRYLIKTRGQQVTLSCSPISGHRSVSWYQQTPGQGLQFLFEYFSETQRNKGNFPGRFSGRQFSNSRSEMNVSTLELGDSALYLCASTMTGGNTEAFFGQGTRLTVV.

This rearrangement joins TRBV5-5 to TRBJ2-5, with 12 positions matching TRBD2. The length of the CDR3 is 17 residues. Per germline, CDR1 SGHKS and CDR2 YYEKEE (reference sequence). J was trimmed by 1 base and V by 2 bases; bases with no gene match: 6. The CDR3 here is CASSFSLAGGLQETQYF. Written as DNA, the CDR3 is TGTGCCAGCAGCTTTTCGCTAGCGGGGGGGCTCCAAGAGACCCAGTACTTC. The complete variable domain, with remaining parts taken from reference TRBV5-5 and TRBJ2-5, reads DAGVTQSPTHLIKTRGQQVTLRCSPISGHKSVSWYQQVLGQGPQFIFQYYEKEERGRGNFPDRFSARQFPNYSSELNVNALLLGDSALYLCASSFSLAGGLQETQYFGPGTRLLVL.

The table lists this clone with a count of one. V usage is TRBV6-1 and J usage is TRBJ1-2; D is unresolved. V was clipped by 6 bases and J by 4 bases, with 18 bases between them. The germline V gene encodes CDR1 MNHNS and CDR2 SASEGT. This CDR3 has 15 amino acids. The CDR3 here is CASRGSGSAFYGYTF. The CDR3 nucleotides are TGTGCCAGCAGAGGGAGCGGATCCGCTTTCTATGGCTACACCTTC.

The sample holds a few counts of this clone. This chain uses TRBV6-5 with TRBJ2-7; 9 nucleotides line up with TRBD1. The CDR3 sequence is 15 residues long. V lost 5 bases and J lost 3; bases outside the gene matches: 8. The germline gives CDR1 MNHEY, CDR2 SVGAGI. CDR3 protein: CASSNPGQGYYEQYF. DNA for the CDR3: TGTGCCAGCAGTAACCCAGGACAGGGGTACTACGAGCAGTACTTC.